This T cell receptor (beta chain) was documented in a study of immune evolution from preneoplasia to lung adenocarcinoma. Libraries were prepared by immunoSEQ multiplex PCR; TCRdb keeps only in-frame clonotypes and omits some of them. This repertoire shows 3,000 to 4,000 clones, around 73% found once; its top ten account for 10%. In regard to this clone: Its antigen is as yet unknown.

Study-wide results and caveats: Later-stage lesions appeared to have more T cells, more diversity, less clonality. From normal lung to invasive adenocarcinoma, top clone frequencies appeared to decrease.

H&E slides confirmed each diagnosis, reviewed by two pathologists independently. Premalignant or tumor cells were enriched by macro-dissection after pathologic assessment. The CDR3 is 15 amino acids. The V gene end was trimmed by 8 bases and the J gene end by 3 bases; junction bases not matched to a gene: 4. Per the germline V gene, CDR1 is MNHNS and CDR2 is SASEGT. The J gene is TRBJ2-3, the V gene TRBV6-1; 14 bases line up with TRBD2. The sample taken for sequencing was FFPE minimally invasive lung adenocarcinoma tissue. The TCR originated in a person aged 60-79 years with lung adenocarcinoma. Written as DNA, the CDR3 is TGTGCCAGCCACCGGACTAGCGGGAGGACAGATACGCAGTATTTT. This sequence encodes CASHRTSGRTDTQYF.